The T cell receptor beta chain under discussion was sequenced for a study of blood T cells in healthy people across ages (dated by TCRdb to the mid-2010s). In the study overall: In model experiments, template switching captured roughly one uniquely barcoded TCR beta cDNA molecule for every two T cells. Four age groups were formed from the donors: young (average about 15 years), middle-aged (approximately 40), aged (about 62) and long-lived (less than 85). The study analyzed two additional independent replicas of 1 million unique cDNA reads from the same blood draw for two donors, one aged 18 to 30 and one aged 80 or older. To avoid experimental bias, donors of different ages were randomly spread across the sequencing lanes. The study measured age-related changes in TCR beta repertoire diversity using deep sequencing normalized with unique cDNA molecular identifiers. Summary of the overall study and its limitations: Compared with the aged group, more naive CD4+ T cells, fewer expanded clones and increased TCR diversity were shown by the long-lived group, suggesting age selection. Observed TCR beta diversity per million T cells fell roughly linearly with age, and a significant reduction was already apparent by age around 44. Observed TCR beta diversity correlated strongly with the percentage of naive T cells measured by flow cytometry. Bulk unsorted PBMC profiling prevented conclusive comparison of naive and antigen-experienced compartments. Estimates of total diversity based on one million sequenced T cells were considered lower bounds and underestimates. Because donor CMV infection status was unknown, age-related changes in expanded clonotypes were potentially confounded.

Sequences SGHRS (CDR1) and YFSETQ (CDR2) are obtained from the germline V gene. From the cysteine through the phenylalanine, the CDR3 covers 14 amino acids. Only the CDR3 DNA stays, 42 bases, in frame from base 1. V sheds 6 bases and J sheds 0 bases, leaving 13 bases between their ends. The donors were 40 or so Caucasian individuals from Russia, aged roughly 6 to 100 years, who were systemically healthy. About 9.8 milliliters of peripheral blood were drawn from each donor into EDTA-treated Vacutainer tubes. Ficoll-Paque density-gradient centrifugation was used to isolate PBMCs, with at least 7 million obtained per sample. Trizol reagent was used to extract total RNA from PBMCs, with at least 6 micrograms per sample. The percentages of naive CD45RAhigh/CD27high T cells were determined by flow cytometry on a PBMC aliquot from every donor. Points on this clonotype: Its antigen is unknown. The record has no base qualities; no much larger clone is one base away.

Preparation of the library involved 5' RACE. TCRdb lists the instrument as Illumina HiSeq 2500. The second PCR ran for roughly 6 to 11 cycles and used a J-beta primer mix along with a sample-barcoded 5' primer. A template-switch 5' adaptor carrying 12 random nucleotides introduced a unique molecular identifier onto each TCR beta cDNA molecule. At least 2.5 million CDR3-containing paired-end reads were obtained from each sample. All of the RNA was converted into first-strand cDNA using the Mint cDNA synthesis kit, with a TRBC-specific oligonucleotide serving as the primer. Following uracil-DNA glycosylase treatment, all cDNA underwent a first 18-cycle PCR with the universal primers M1SS and BC2_uni_R. In the paper's pipeline: Each sample was normalized by randomly selecting 1 million high-quality reads, each carrying a distinct molecular identifier. Instead of being binned into consensus sequences, reads with shared molecular identifiers were discarded. MiTCR, with a Q25 quality threshold and the strictest error-elimination algorithm, was used for CDR3 identification, clonotype clustering and error correction. A nonparametric unseen species model using Euler transformation provided a lower-bound estimate of total TCR beta diversity. Clones were called with MiXCR by TCRdb after fastp trimmed the public reads at Q25, and only in-frame beta chains were retained. Rows are combined by CDR3 protein, so each entry shows the most common genes and DNA. The V and J calls and clone size are TCRdb's, not the authors'. The sample table lists 1.5 million to 2 million distinct CDR3 sequences, about 50% of them with a count of one. In total, the top ten clones hold 2.1% of the sample.

The sample comprised blood. The chain uses TRBV5-1 and TRBJ2-7; the D segment could be TRBD2, given 5 matching bases. The TCR was taken from a woman between 40 and 50 years old in good health. The CDR3 protein sequence reads: CASKGSGSSYEQYF. The DNA reads as follows: TGCGCCAGCAAAGGCAGCGGTAGCTCCTACGAGCAGTACTTC.